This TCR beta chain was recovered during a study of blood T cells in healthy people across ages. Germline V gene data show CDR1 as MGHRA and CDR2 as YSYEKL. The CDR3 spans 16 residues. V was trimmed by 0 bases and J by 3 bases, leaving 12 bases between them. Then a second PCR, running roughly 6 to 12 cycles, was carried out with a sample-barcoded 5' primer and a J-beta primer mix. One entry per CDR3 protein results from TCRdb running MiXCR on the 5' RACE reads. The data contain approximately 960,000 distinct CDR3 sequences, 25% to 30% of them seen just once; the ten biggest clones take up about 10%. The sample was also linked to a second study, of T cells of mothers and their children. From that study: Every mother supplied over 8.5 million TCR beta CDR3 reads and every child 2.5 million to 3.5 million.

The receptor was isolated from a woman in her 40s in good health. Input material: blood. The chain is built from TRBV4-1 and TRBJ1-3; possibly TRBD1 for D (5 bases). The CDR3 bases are TGCGCCAGCAGCCAAGAGGGGCGGGGGAATGGAAACACCATATATTTT. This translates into CASSQEGRGNGNTIYF.